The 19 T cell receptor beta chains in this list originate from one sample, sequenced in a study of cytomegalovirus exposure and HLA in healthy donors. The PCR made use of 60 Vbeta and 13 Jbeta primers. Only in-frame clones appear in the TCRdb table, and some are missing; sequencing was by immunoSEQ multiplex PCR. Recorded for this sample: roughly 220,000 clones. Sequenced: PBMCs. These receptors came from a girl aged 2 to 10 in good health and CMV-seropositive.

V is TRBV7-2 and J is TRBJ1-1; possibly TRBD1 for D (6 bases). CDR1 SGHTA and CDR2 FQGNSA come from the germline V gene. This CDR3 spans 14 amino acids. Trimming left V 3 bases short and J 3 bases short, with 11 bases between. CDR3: CASSFIYRDTEAFF. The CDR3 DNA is TGTGCCAGCAGCTTCATCTACAGGGACACTGAAGCTTTCTTT.

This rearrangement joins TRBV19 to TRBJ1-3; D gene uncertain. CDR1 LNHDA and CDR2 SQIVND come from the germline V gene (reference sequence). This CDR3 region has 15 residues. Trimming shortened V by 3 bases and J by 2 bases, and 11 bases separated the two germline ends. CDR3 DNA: TGTGCCAGTAGTATGAGGCAGATCCCTGGAAACACCATATATTTT. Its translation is CASSMRQIPGNTIYF. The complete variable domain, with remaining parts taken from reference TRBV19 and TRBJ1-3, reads DGGITQSPKYLFRKEGQNVTLSCEQNLNHDAMYWYRQDPGQGLRLIYYSQIVNDFQKGDIAEGYSVSREKKESFPLTVTSAQKNPTAFYLCASSMRQIPGNTIYFGEGSWLTVV.

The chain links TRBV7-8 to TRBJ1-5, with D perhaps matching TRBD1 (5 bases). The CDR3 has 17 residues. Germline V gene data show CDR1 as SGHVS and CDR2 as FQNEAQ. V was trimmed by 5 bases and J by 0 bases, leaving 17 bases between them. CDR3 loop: CASSHTLRTLSNQPQHF. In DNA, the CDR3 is TGTGCCAGCAGCCACACCCTCCGGACACTTAGCAATCAGCCCCAGCATTTT.

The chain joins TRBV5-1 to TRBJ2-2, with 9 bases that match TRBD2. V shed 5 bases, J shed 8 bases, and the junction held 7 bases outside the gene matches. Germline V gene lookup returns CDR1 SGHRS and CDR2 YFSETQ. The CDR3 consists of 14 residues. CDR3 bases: TGCGCCAGCAGAATAGCGGGAGTTGTTGGGGAGCTGTTTTTT. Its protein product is CASRIAGVVGELFF.

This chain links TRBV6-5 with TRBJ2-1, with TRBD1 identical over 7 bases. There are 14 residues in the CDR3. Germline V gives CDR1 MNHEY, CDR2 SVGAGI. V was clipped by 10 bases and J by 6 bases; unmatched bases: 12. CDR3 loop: CATRPPGQLNEQFF. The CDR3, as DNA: TGTGCCACCCGGCCACCGGGACAGCTCAATGAGCAGTTCTTC.

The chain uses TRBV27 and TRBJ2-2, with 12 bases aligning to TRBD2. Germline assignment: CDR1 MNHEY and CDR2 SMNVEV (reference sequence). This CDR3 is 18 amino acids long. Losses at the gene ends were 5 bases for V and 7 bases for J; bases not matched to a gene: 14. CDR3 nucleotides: TGTGCCAGCAGTGACACCCCCCTAGCGGGAGGGCGGGTCGGGGAGCTGTTTTTT. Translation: CASSDTPLAGGRVGELFF.

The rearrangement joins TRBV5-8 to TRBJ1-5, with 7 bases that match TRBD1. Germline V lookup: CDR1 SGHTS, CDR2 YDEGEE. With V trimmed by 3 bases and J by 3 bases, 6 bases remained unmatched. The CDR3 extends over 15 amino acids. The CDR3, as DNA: TGTGCCAGCAGCTCCCTAGACAGGGACAATCAGCCCCAGCATTTT. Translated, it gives CASSSLDRDNQPQHF.

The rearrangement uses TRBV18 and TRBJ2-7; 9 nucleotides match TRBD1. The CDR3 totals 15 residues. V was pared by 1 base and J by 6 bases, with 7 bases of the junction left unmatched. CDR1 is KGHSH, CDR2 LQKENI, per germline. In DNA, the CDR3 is TGTGCCAGCTCACCACGGGGGACAGGGATTCGCGAGCAGTACTTC. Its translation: CASSPRGTGIREQYF.

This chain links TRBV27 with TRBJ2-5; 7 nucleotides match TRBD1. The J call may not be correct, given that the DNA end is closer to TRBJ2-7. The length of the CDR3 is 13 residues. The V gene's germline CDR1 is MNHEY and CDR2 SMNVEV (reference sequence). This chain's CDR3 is CASKAGGPYEQYF. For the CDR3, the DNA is TGTGCCAGCAAGGCAGGGGGTCCCTACGAGCAGTACTTC.

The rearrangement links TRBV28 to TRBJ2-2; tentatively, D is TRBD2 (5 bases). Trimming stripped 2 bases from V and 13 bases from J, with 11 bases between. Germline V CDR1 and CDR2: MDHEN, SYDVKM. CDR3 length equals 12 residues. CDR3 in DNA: TGTGCCAGCAGTTTAGTGGATCGGGGGCTGTTTTTT. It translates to CASSLVDRGLFF.

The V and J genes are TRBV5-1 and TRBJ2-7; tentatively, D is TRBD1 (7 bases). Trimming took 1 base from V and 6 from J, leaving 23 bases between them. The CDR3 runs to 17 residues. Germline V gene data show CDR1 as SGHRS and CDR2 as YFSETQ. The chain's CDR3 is CASSLWDLQGSLAEQYF. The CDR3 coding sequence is TGCGCCAGCAGCTTGTGGGACTTACAGGGGAGCCTTGCCGAGCAGTACTTC.

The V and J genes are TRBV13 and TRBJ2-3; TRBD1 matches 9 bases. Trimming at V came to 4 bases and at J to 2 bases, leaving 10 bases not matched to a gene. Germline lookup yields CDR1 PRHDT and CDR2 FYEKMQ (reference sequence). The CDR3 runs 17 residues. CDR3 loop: CASSSQGAILSTDTQYF. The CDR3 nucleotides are TGTGCCAGCAGCTCACAGGGGGCAATACTATCCACAGATACGCAGTATTTT.

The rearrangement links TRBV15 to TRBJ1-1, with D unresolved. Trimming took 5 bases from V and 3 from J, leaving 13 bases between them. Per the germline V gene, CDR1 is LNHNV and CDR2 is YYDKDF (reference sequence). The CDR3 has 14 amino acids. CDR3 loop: CATSGTRLDTEAFF. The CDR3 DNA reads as TGTGCCACCAGCGGTACTCGTTTGGACACTGAAGCTTTCTTT.

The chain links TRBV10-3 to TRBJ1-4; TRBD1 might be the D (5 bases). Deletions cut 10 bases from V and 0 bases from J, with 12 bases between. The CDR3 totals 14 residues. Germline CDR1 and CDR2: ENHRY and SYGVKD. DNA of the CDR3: TGTGCCACCCAGCCGGGGGCAACTAATGAAAAACTGTTTTTT. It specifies CATQPGATNEKLFF.

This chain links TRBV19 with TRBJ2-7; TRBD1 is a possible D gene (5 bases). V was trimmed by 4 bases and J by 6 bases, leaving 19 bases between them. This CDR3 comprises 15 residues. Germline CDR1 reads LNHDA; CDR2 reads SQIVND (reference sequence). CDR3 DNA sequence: TGTGCCAGTAGTACCCTCGAAGGCAGGGTGCGCGAGCAGTACTTC. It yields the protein CASSTLEGRVREQYF.

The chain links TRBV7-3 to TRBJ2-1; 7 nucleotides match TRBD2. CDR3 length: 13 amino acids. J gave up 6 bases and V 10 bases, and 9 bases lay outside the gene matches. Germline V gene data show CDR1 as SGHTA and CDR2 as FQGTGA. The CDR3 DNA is TGTGCCACCTCGGGGGGATGGGGCAATGAGCAGTTCTTC. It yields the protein CATSGGWGNEQFF.

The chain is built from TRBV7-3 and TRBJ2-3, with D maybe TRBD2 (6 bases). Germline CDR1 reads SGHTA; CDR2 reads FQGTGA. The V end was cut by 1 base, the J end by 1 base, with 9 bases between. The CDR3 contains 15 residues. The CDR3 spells CASSLSTGGTDTQYF. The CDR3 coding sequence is TGTGCCAGCAGCTTAAGTACGGGGGGCACAGATACGCAGTATTTT.

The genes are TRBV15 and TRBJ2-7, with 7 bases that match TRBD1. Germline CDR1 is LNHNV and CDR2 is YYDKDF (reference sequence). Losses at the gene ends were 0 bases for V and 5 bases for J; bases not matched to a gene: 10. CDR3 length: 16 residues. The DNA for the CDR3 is TGTGCCACCAGCAGAGATGCCGGGACAGTATCCGACGAGCAGTACTTC. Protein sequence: CATSRDAGTVSDEQYF. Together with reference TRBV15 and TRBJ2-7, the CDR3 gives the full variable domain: DAMVIQNPRYQVTQFGKPVTLSCSQTLNHNVMYWYQQKSSQAPKLLFHYYDKDFNNEADTPDNFQSRRPNTSFCFLDIRSPGLGDTAMYLCATSRDAGTVSDEQYFGPGTRLTVT.

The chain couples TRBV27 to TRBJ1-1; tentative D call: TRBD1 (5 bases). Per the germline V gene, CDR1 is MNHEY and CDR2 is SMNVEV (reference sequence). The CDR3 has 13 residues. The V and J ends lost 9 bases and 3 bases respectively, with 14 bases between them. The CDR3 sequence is CASARGKDTEAFF. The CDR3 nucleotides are TGTGCCAGTGCGCGGGGGAAGGACACTGAAGCTTTCTTT.